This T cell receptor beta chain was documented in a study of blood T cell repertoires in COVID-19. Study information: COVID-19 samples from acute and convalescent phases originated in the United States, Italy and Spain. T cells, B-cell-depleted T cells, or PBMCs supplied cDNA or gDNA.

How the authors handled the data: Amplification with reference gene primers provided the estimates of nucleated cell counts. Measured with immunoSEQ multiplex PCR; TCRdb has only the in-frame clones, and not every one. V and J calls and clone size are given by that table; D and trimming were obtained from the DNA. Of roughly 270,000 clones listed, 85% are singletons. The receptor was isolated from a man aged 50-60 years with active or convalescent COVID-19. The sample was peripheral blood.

The CDR3 loop is CASSGGTSGMDEQYF. CDR3 in DNA: TGTGCCAGCAGCGGTGGCACTAGCGGGATGGACGAGCAGTACTTC. The chain couples TRBV9 to TRBJ2-7; 10 positions match TRBD2. The V and J ends lost 3 bases and 5 bases, in that order; junction bases with no gene match: 8. This CDR3 contains 15 residues. Germline loops: CDR1 SGDLS, CDR2 YYNGEE.